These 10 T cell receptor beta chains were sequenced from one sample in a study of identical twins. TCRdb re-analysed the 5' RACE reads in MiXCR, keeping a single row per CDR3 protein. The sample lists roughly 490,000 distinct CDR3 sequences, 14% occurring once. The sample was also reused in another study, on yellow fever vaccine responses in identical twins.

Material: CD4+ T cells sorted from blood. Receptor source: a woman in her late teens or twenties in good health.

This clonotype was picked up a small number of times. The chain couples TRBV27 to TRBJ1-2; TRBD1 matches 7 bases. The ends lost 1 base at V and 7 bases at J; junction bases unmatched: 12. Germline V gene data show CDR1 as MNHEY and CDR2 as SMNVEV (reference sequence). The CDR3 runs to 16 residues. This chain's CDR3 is CASSLWQGGQKSGYTF. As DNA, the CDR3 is TGTGCCAGCAGTTTATGGCAGGGGGGACAGAAGTCTGGCTACACCTTC.

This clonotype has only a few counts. CDR3 protein: CASSQVPGQGIYEQYF. CDR3 bases: TGTGCCAGCAGCCAAGTTCCGGGACAAGGTATCTACGAGCAGTACTTC. The V and J genes are TRBV4-2 and TRBJ2-7; TRBD1 might be the D (6 bases). The V end was cut by 1 base, the J end by 3 bases, with 16 bases between. The germline V gene encodes CDR1 LGHNA and CDR2 YNFKEQ. The CDR3 totals 16 residues.

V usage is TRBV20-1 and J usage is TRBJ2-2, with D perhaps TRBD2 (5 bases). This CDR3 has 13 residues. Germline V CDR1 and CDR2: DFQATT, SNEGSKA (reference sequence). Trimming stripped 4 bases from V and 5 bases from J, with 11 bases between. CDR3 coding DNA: TGCAGTGCTACCCCCCCGGGGACCGGGGAGCTGTTTTTT. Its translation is CSATPPGTGELFF.

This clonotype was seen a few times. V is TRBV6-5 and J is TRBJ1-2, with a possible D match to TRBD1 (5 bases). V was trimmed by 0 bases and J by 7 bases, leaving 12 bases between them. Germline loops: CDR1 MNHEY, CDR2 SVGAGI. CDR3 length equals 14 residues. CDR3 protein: CASSYSRAGPGYTF. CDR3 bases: TGTGCCAGCAGTTACTCGAGGGCAGGGCCTGGCTACACCTTC.

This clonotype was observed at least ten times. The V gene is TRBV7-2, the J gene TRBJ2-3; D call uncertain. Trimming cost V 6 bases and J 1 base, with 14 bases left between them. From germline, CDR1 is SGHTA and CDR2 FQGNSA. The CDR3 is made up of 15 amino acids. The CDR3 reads CASSLGLRGTDTQYF. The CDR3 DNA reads TGTGCCAGCAGTTTGGGTCTTCGGGGCACAGATACGCAGTATTTT.

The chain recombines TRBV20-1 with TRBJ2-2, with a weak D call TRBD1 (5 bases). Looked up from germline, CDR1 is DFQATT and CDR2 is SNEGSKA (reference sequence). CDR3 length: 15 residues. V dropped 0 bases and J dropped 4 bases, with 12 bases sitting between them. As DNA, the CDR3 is TGCAGTGCTAGAGATTCCAGGGCGCTCACCGGGGAGCTGTTTTTT. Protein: CSARDSRALTGELFF.

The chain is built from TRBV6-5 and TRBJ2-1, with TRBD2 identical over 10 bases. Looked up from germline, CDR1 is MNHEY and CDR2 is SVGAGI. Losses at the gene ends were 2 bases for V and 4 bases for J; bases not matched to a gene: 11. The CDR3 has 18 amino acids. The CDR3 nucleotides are TGTGCCAGCAGTTACCGACCCTCGGGACTAGCGTCTTACAATGAGCAGTTCTTC. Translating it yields CASSYRPSGLASYNEQFF.

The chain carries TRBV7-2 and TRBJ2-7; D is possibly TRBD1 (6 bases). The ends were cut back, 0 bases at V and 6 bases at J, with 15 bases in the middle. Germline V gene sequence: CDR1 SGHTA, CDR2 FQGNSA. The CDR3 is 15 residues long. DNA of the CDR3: TGTGCCAGCAGCTTAGCCCCCCAGACAGGATCCGAGCAGTACTTC. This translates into CASSLAPQTGSEQYF. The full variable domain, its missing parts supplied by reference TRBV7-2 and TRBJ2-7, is GAGVSQSPSNKVTEKGKDVELRCDPISGHTALYWYRQSLGQGLEFLIYFQGNSAPDKSGLPSDRFSAERTGGSVSTLTIQRTQQEDSAVYLCASSLAPQTGSEQYFGPGTRLTVT.

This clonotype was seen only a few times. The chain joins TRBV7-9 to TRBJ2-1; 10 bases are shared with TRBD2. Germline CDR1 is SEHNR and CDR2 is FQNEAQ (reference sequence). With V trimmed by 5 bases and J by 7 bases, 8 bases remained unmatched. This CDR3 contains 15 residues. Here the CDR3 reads CASSQASGSLNEQFF. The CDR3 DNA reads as TGTGCCAGCAGCCAAGCTAGCGGGAGCCTTAATGAGCAGTTCTTC.

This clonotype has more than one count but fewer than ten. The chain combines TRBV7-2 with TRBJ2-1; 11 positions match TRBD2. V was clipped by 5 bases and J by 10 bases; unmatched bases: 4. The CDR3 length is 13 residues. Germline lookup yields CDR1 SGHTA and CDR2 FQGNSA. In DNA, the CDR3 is TGTGCCAGCAGCCCTTCTAGCGGGAGGGAGCAGTTCTTC. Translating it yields CASSPSSGREQFF.